Each of the 6 T cell receptor beta chains below was sequenced from the same sample in a study of blood T cell repertoires in COVID-19. Here immunoSEQ multiplex PCR was the method, and the copy in TCRdb shows in-frame clones only, minus some. The repertoire consists of roughly 190,000 clones, with approximately 86% occurring once and the leading ten covering 2% to 2.5%. Sequencing was done on a sample of PBMCs or T cells enriched from blood (not recorded which). The receptors were gathered from a young woman who had recovered from COVID-19.

The CDR3 sequence: CASSVDRGIAGYTF. The CDR3 region has the DNA TGTGCCAGCAGCGTTGACAGGGGGATTGCGGGCTACACCTTC. The rearrangement links TRBV5-4 to TRBJ1-2, with 9 nucleotides matching TRBD1. Germline V gene sequence: CDR1 SGHNT, CDR2 YYREEE (reference sequence). The CDR3 is made up of 14 amino acids. The junction had 9 bases not matched to a gene; V was cut back by 4 bases and J by 8 bases.

This clone has a single count. The chain recombines TRBV7-2 with TRBJ1-5; no reliable D call. The germline V gene encodes CDR1 SGHTA and CDR2 FQGNSA. The CDR3 consists of 12 residues. V lost 1 base and J 7 bases, leaving 5 bases between the germline ends. The CDR3 spells CASSLGVQPQHF. In DNA, the CDR3 is TGTGCCAGCAGCTTAGGCGTACAGCCCCAGCATTTT.

The chain carries TRBV30 and TRBJ2-1; D is ambiguous. The CDR3 is 13 residues long. The V and J ends lost 3 bases and 4 bases respectively, with 10 bases between them. The germline CDR1 and CDR2 sequences are GTSNPN and SVGIG (reference sequence). CDR3 DNA sequence: TGTGCCTGGAGGCACGGGTATTACAATGAGCAGTTCTTC. It encodes CAWRHGYYNEQFF.

The sample holds one count of this clone. The CDR3 DNA follows: TGTGCCAGCAGCTGGGAAGTTTCTAGCGGGAGCAGGGACACAGATACGCAGTATTTT. Translation: CASSWEVSSGSRDTDTQYF. The chain is built from TRBV7-8 and TRBJ2-3; TRBD2 matches 10 bases. The V gene's germline CDR1 is SGHVS and CDR2 FQNEAQ. V dropped 4 bases and J dropped 2; count of bases not matched to a gene: 15. CDR3 length equals 19 residues.

This chain uses TRBV28 with TRBJ1-2, with D possibly TRBD1 on 6 matching bases. Trimming left V 2 bases short and J 8 bases short, with 12 bases between. CDR3 length equals 13 residues. The germline V gene has CDR1 MDHEN and CDR2 SYDVKM. The CDR3 protein is CASSLTGPGGYTF. In DNA, the CDR3 is TGTGCCAGCAGTTTAACAGGGCCTGGGGGCTACACCTTC.

The chain joins TRBV7-9 to TRBJ1-6; D is undetermined. The CDR3 covers 15 residues. V lost 6 bases to trimming and J lost 0 bases, with 9 bases between them. Germline V CDR1 and CDR2: SEHNR, FQNEAQ (reference sequence). The CDR3: CASSSLISYNSPLHF. The CDR3 nucleotides are TGTGCCAGCAGTTCACTAATCTCCTATAATTCACCCCTCCACTTT.